The 14 T cell receptor beta chains in this list originate from one sample, sequenced in a study of blood T cell repertoires in COVID-19. The protocol was immunoSEQ multiplex PCR, while the TCRdb copy is restricted to in-frame clones and leaves out a portion. Seen here are roughly 100,000 clones, roughly 92% observed once, and the top ten hold approximately 2%. Sequenced sample: peripheral blood. Receptor source: a woman aged 45-65 years with COVID-19, enrolled during active disease.

The chain couples TRBV14 to TRBJ2-3; TRBD1 is a possible D gene (6 bases). Germline V gives CDR1 SGHDN, CDR2 FVKESK. The length of the CDR3 is 14 residues. Trimming pared 4 bases from V and 3 bases from J, leaving 11 bases between. CDR3: CASSLQGTTDTQYF. The CDR3 region has the DNA TGTGCCAGCAGCCTACAGGGCACGACAGATACGCAGTATTTT. The whole variable domain, remainder taken from reference TRBV14 and TRBJ2-3, is EAGVTQFPSHSVIEKGQTVTLRCDPISGHDNLYWYRRVMGKEIKFLLHFVKESKQDESGMPNNRFLAERTGGTYSTLKVQPAELEDSGVYFCASSLQGTTDTQYFGPGTRLTVL.

The chain links TRBV5-5 to TRBJ2-7; 9 bases are shared with TRBD1. Germline V gene data show CDR1 as SGHKS and CDR2 as YYEKEE (reference sequence). This CDR3 comprises 14 residues. The trim removed 1 base at V and 5 bases at J, leaving 4 bases unmatched. CDR3 amino acids: CASSLRGQGNEQYV. In nucleotides, the CDR3 is TGTGCCAGCAGCTTGCGGGGACAGGGAAACGAGCAGTACGTC.

In its sample, this clone was seen once. Compared with germline, one end of the junction differs, possibly owing to a read error. V is TRBV6-1 and J is TRBJ2-2; TRBD1 agrees at 7 bases. Germline assignment: CDR1 MNHNS and CDR2 SASEGT. This CDR3 has 14 amino acids. The CDR3 coding sequence is TGTGCCAGCAGCGAAGGGGGCAACACCGGGGAGCTGTTTTTT. Its protein product is CASSEGGNTGELFF.

Remarks on this clone: Other DNA variants within this sample encode the same CDR3. The rearrangement uses TRBV19 and TRBJ1-1; possible D gene TRBD1, 6 bases. The V end was cut by 5 bases, the J end by 0 bases, with 10 bases between. Germline assignment: CDR1 LNHDA and CDR2 SQIVND (reference sequence). The CDR3 has 14 residues. CDR3 region: CASSPQGMNTEAFF. The CDR3, as DNA: TGTGCCAGTAGTCCACAGGGAATGAACACTGAAGCTTTCTTT.

This clone appeared a few times. The chain couples TRBV5-1 to TRBJ1-3, with TRBD1 matching 7 bases. Germline V lookup: CDR1 SGHRS, CDR2 YFSETQ. Trimming cost V 0 bases and J 0 bases; bases outside gene matches: 6. The CDR3 is made up of 17 amino acids. The CDR3 region has the DNA TGCGCCAGCAGCTTGGTGGGGACAGCCTCCTCTGGAAACACCATATATTTT. Protein: CASSLVGTASSGNTIYF.

The rearrangement uses TRBV5-5 and TRBJ1-1; D remains ambiguous. Germline V gives CDR1 SGHKS, CDR2 YYEKEE (reference sequence). The CDR3 runs to 15 residues. Trimming stripped 2 bases from V and 2 bases from J, with 13 bases between. CDR3 in DNA: TGTGCCAGCAGCTTATCGTCAAACCTAAACACTGAAGCTTTCTTT. Protein: CASSLSSNLNTEAFF.

The CDR3 region has the DNA TGTGCCAGCAGTGAGGGCAGGGGCCTCTATGGCTACACCTTC. Translating gives CASSEGRGLYGYTF. J is TRBJ1-2 and V is TRBV6-1; the D gene is possibly TRBD1 (6 bases). Germline CDR1 MNHNS, CDR2 SASEGT. Trimming cost V 3 bases and J 4 bases, with 12 bases left between them. The CDR3 has 14 amino acids.

The rearrangement uses TRBV2 and TRBJ1-2; TRBD1 is a possible D gene (6 bases). The germline V gene has CDR1 SNHLY and CDR2 FYNNEI. This CDR3 is built from 13 residues. V was cut by 5 bases and J by 8 bases, with 15 bases left in between. The CDR3 loop is CASSPYRTEGYTF. In nucleotides, the CDR3 is TGTGCCAGCAGTCCATACCGGACAGAGGGCTACACCTTC.

V and J are TRBV5-5 and TRBJ2-7; 7 nucleotides match TRBD1. V lost 0 bases, J lost 3 bases, and 3 bases stayed unmatched. The CDR3 has 14 residues. Germline-derived CDR1 and CDR2 are SGHKS and YYEKEE (reference sequence). The CDR3 loop is CASSLVQGDYEQYV. Written as DNA, the CDR3 is TGTGCCAGCAGCTTGGTGCAGGGGGACTACGAGCAGTACGTC.

This sequence joins TRBV27 and TRBJ1-2; D not resolved. CDR1 is MNHEY and CDR2 is SMNVEV in the germline V gene (reference sequence). Trimming pared 9 bases from V and 7 bases from J, leaving 18 bases between. This CDR3 region has 13 residues. The CDR3 loop is CASKDRGLGGYTF. Here the CDR3 DNA reads TGTGCCAGTAAGGACCGGGGTCTAGGTGGCTACACCTTC.

This clone was recorded once. The chain uses TRBV9 and TRBJ1-3; 11 bases align to TRBD1. CDR3 length equals 16 residues. In germline, CDR1 is SGDLS, CDR2 YYNGEE. Germline trimming cut 3 bases from V and 0 bases from J; bases unmatched to any gene: 2. The chain's CDR3 is CASSGGTGGSGNTIYF. The CDR3 DNA sequence: TGTGCCAGCAGCGGAGGGACAGGGGGCTCTGGAAACACCATATATTTT.

This chain joins TRBV7-8 and TRBJ1-3; unclear D gene. The CDR3 runs to 17 residues. V dropped 1 base and J dropped 4 bases, with 17 bases sitting between them. The V gene's germline CDR1 is SGHVS and CDR2 FQNEAQ. The CDR3 DNA reads as TGTGCCAGCAGCTTAGTACGGCGGGTTGGGTCCGGAAACACCATATATTTT. Translated, it gives CASSLVRRVGSGNTIYF.

The V and J genes are TRBV2 and TRBJ1-3, with D possibly TRBD1 on 6 matching bases. V gave up 4 bases and J gave up 0 bases, with 16 bases separating them. The CDR3 is made up of 17 amino acids. From germline, CDR1 is SNHLY and CDR2 FYNNEI. CDR3 residues: CASSVDSPDFSGNTIYF. Written as DNA, the CDR3 is TGTGCCAGCAGTGTGGACAGTCCTGATTTCTCTGGAAACACCATATATTTT.

J is TRBJ1-6 and V is TRBV27; 7 bases agree with TRBD1. Germline loops: CDR1 MNHEY, CDR2 SMNVEV (reference sequence). The CDR3 consists of 14 residues. V dropped 5 bases and J dropped 7; count of bases not matched to a gene: 5. Written as DNA, the CDR3 is TGTGCCAGCAGTGCGGGACAGAGAAATTCACCCCTCCACTTT. Its translation is CASSAGQRNSPLHF.